One and the same sample provided the 32 T cell receptor beta chains below, sequenced in a study of shared T cell receptors in the human thymus. Assay used: immunoSEQ multiplex PCR; TCRdb lists only in-frame clones, some missing. Altogether about 660,000 clones are present, 85% to 90% being singletons, with the ten largest covering around 0.01%. These records were also assigned to another study, of human thymus T cells.

The source material was thymocytes. The receptors stem from a boy in the first two years of life with a congenital heart defect.

This clone appeared a few times. The rearrangement joins TRBV5-1 to TRBJ2-2; 8 bases fit TRBD2. After removal of 4 bases from V and 7 bases from J, the junction contained 9 bases not matched to a gene. Germline V lookup: CDR1 SGHRS, CDR2 YFSETQ. The CDR3 consists of 15 residues. The DNA for the CDR3 is TGCGCCAGCAGCCTTAGCGGGATCCGGATCGGGGAGCTGTTTTTT. It translates to CASSLSGIRIGELFF.

The chain carries TRBV18 and TRBJ2-2; TRBD1 matches 8 bases. In germline, CDR1 is KGHSH, CDR2 LQKENI. The CDR3 spans 18 residues. The V segment lost 3 bases and the J segment 1 base; nucleotides outside the gene matches: 10. Here the CDR3 reads CASSPQSTGTGNTGELFF. In nucleotides, the CDR3 is TGTGCCAGCTCACCGCAGTCAACCGGGACAGGGAACACCGGGGAGCTGTTTTTT.

This chain links TRBV7-2 with TRBJ1-5; 8 positions match TRBD1. J gave up 2 bases and V 5 bases, and 2 bases lay outside the gene matches. Germline lookup yields CDR1 SGHTA and CDR2 FQGNSA. The CDR3 contains 14 residues. The CDR3 sequence is CASSTTGGNQPQHF. The CDR3 nucleotides read TGTGCCAGCAGCACGACAGGGGGCAATCAGCCCCAGCATTTT. Together with reference TRBV7-2 and TRBJ1-5, the CDR3 gives the full variable domain: GAGVSQSPSNKVTEKGKDVELRCDPISGHTALYWYRQSLGQGLEFLIYFQGNSAPDKSGLPSDRFSAERTGGSVSTLTIQRTQQEDSAVYLCASSTTGGNQPQHFGDGTRLSIL.

The V and J genes are TRBV27 and TRBJ2-5; 8 bases line up with TRBD1. Trimming removed 4 bases from V and 2 bases from J; junction bases left unmatched: 9. The length of the CDR3 is 16 residues. Germline V gene sequence: CDR1 MNHEY, CDR2 SMNVEV (reference sequence). The CDR3 bases are TGTGCCAGCAGTTCCCGGGACAGGACTTTACAAGAGACCCAGTACTTC. It translates to CASSSRDRTLQETQYF.

This chain joins TRBV5-1 and TRBJ2-4; possibly TRBD2 for D (5 bases). Per the germline V gene, CDR1 is SGHRS and CDR2 is YFSETQ. V shed 0 bases and J shed 3 bases, with 19 bases lying between them. This CDR3 spans 18 amino acids. CDR3 region: CASSLEGLSGEDKNIQYF. The CDR3 coding sequence is TGCGCCAGCAGCTTGGAAGGACTGAGTGGGGAAGACAAAAACATTCAGTACTTC.

The chain is built from TRBV27 and TRBJ2-3, with D possibly TRBD2 on 5 matching bases. The germline V gene has CDR1 MNHEY and CDR2 SMNVEV (reference sequence). CDR3 length: 16 residues. Trimming cost V 5 bases and J 5 bases, with 20 bases left between them. The DNA for the CDR3 is TGTGCCAGCAGTACCACGAGGGTAGAGGCGGTAGATACGCAGTATTTT. Protein product: CASSTTRVEAVDTQYF.

The chain joins TRBV6-5 to TRBJ1-3; 8 nucleotides line up with TRBD1. The CDR3 covers 14 residues. CDR1 MNHEY and CDR2 SVGAGI come from the germline V gene. The ends lost 6 bases at V and 3 bases at J; junction bases unmatched: 4. CDR3 in amino acids: CASRGTGGGNTIYF. CDR3 sequence (DNA): TGTGCCAGCAGGGGGACAGGCGGTGGAAACACCATATATTTT.

The V call is TRBV7-9, the J call TRBJ1-5; D is possibly TRBD1 (5 bases). V lost 1 base and J 3 bases, leaving 10 bases between the germline ends. The germline CDR1 and CDR2 sequences are SEHNR and FQNEAQ (reference sequence). CDR3 length equals 15 residues. The CDR3 reads CASSLGDSHNQPQHF. CDR3 in DNA: TGTGCCAGCAGCTTAGGCGACAGCCACAATCAGCCCCAGCATTTT.

The rearrangement links TRBV19 to TRBJ2-2, with 9 positions matching TRBD2. With V trimmed by 7 bases and J by 1 base, 16 bases remained unmatched. Germline loops: CDR1 LNHDA, CDR2 SQIVND (reference sequence). There are 19 residues in the CDR3. The CDR3 region is CASTLTPDSGSRNTGELFF. DNA for the CDR3: TGTGCCAGTACTCTGACCCCCGATAGCGGGAGTCGGAACACCGGGGAGCTGTTTTTT.

The chain employs TRBV7-7 and TRBJ2-5; the D is unclear. V was cut by 3 bases and J by 2 bases, with 7 bases left in between. Germline assignment: CDR1 SSHAT and CDR2 FNYEAQ (reference sequence). This CDR3 contains 13 residues. The CDR3 is CASSFFPQETQYF. CDR3 nucleotide sequence: TGTGCCAGCAGCTTTTTCCCTCAAGAGACCCAGTACTTC. The full variable domain, rest sourced from reference TRBV7-7 and TRBJ2-5, is GAGVSQSPRYKVTKRGQDVTLRCDPISSHATLYWYQQALGQGPEFLTYFNYEAQPDKSGLPSDRFSAERPEGSISTLTIQRTEQRDSAMYRCASSFFPQETQYFGPGTRLLVL.

The chain couples TRBV19 to TRBJ2-3, with a possible D match to TRBD1 (5 bases). V lost 4 bases and J 8 bases, leaving 19 bases between the germline ends. CDR3 length: 15 amino acids. Looked up from germline, CDR1 is LNHDA and CDR2 is SQIVND (reference sequence). CDR3 amino acids: CASSTTWGTGGTQYF. The CDR3 nucleotides read TGTGCCAGTAGTACCACATGGGGCACAGGCGGTACGCAGTATTTT.

This rearrangement joins TRBV4-3 to TRBJ2-3; TRBD1 is a possible D gene (6 bases). Trimming pared 8 bases from V and 6 bases from J, leaving 15 bases between. Germline loops: CDR1 LGHNA, CDR2 YSLEER. The CDR3 covers 13 residues. CDR3 region: CASCRDRGDTQYF. CDR3 nucleotides: TGCGCCAGCTGCCGGGATAGGGGGGATACGCAGTATTTT.

The J gene is TRBJ2-3, the V gene TRBV10-2; weak D call: TRBD2 (6 bases). V was clipped by 3 bases and J by 5 bases, with 9 bases between them. CDR1 WSHSY and CDR2 SAAADI come from the germline V gene. This CDR3 has 13 amino acids. In DNA, the CDR3 is TGCGCCAGCAGTGATGAGGGAGGAGATACGCAGTATTTT. Translated, it gives CASSDEGGDTQYF.

The chain combines TRBV12-5 with TRBJ2-1; TRBD2 aligns across 9 bases. This CDR3 is built from 16 residues. CDR1 and CDR2 from the germline V gene are LGHNT and FRNRAP. V dropped 3 bases and J dropped 5; count of bases not matched to a gene: 8. CDR3 bases: TGTGCTAGTGGTTTCCGGGGGGCGGGAGGGAACAATGAGCAGTTCTTC. Amino acid sequence: CASGFRGAGGNNEQFF.

This clone was observed once. J is TRBJ2-7 and V is TRBV14; D not resolved. Between the trimmed V and J ends, which lost 1 base and 2 bases, there was a span of 12 bases. Looked up from germline, CDR1 is SGHDN and CDR2 is FVKESK. CDR3 size: 15 residues. The CDR3 nucleotides are TGTGCCAGCAGCCAAGGACTCCCACCCACCTACGAGCAGTACTTC. It codes for CASSQGLPPTYEQYF.

The chain employs TRBV6-5 and TRBJ2-3, with D uncertain. Deletions cut 0 bases from V and 0 bases from J, with 7 bases between. Germline loops: CDR1 MNHEY, CDR2 SVGAGI. CDR3 length: 15 amino acids. CDR3 loop: CASSYSLYSTDTQYF. The CDR3 coding sequence is TGTGCCAGCAGTTACTCCCTCTACAGCACAGATACGCAGTATTTT.

This clone has a handful of counts. V gene TRBV19 combines with J gene TRBJ1-2; 9 bases agree with TRBD1. Germline CDR1 is LNHDA and CDR2 is SQIVND (reference sequence). The CDR3 extends over 13 amino acids. V gave up 9 bases and J gave up 7 bases; unmatched junction bases: 9. The CDR3 DNA sequence: TGTGCCAGCAAGGGACAGGGTTTGAGTGGCTACACCTTC. It yields the protein CASKGQGLSGYTF.

This chain links TRBV2 with TRBJ1-2, with TRBD1 as a possible D gene (6 bases). Between the trimmed V and J ends, which lost 4 bases and 5 bases, there was a span of 17 bases. CDR3 length: 15 residues. CDR1 and CDR2 (germline): SNHLY, FYNNEI. CDR3 sequence reads: CASSADRGGLYGYTF. In nucleotides, the CDR3 is TGTGCCAGCAGTGCGGACAGAGGGGGTCTGTATGGCTACACCTTC.

The count of this clone is one. DNA of the CDR3: TGCGCCAGCTGCGACTCCGGACTCGACGAGCAGTACTTC. This sequence encodes CASCDSGLDEQYF. V is TRBV10-1 and J is TRBJ2-7; possible D gene TRBD2, 5 bases. V lost 8 bases and J 5 bases, leaving 16 bases between the germline ends. Germline V gene lookup returns CDR1 WNHNN and CDR2 SYGVQD (reference sequence). The CDR3 totals 13 residues.

The J gene is TRBJ2-7, the V gene TRBV2, with D uncertain. This CDR3 is built from 13 residues. Deletions cut 7 bases from V and 0 bases from J, with 10 bases between. CDR1 and CDR2 (germline): SNHLY, FYNNEI. CDR3 DNA sequence: TGTGCCAGCAACGAGGATTCCTCCTACGAGCAGTACTTC. As protein: CASNEDSSYEQYF.

This chain uses TRBV6-5 with TRBJ1-1; TRBD1 is a possible D gene (5 bases). Germline loops: CDR1 MNHEY, CDR2 SVGAGI. CDR3 length: 12 amino acids. Deletions cut 6 bases from V and 5 bases from J, with 10 bases between. In DNA form, the CDR3 reads TGTGCCAGCAGCCGCAAGGGGACTGAAGCTTTCTTT. Amino acid sequence: CASSRKGTEAFF.

The J gene is TRBJ1-1, the V gene TRBV4-2, with no clear D. The CDR3 sequence is 14 residues long. Germline CDR1 is LGHNA and CDR2 is YNFKEQ. Trimming left V 3 bases short and J 1 base short, with 9 bases between. CDR3 amino acids: CASSHPAANTEAFF. The CDR3 bases are TGTGCCAGCAGCCACCCCGCGGCGAACACTGAAGCTTTCTTT.

The chain links TRBV7-9 to TRBJ2-7, with 8 bases matching TRBD1. V dropped 5 bases and J dropped 1; count of bases not matched to a gene: 16. Germline V lookup: CDR1 SEHNR, CDR2 FQNEAQ (reference sequence). This CDR3 is 18 amino acids long. In nucleotides, the CDR3 is TGTGCCAGCAGCCCCGGACAGGGCCGGGGTGGACTATCCTACGAGCAGTACTTC. Residues: CASSPGQGRGGLSYEQYF. The full variable domain, rest sourced from reference TRBV7-9 and TRBJ2-7, is DTGVSQNPRHKITKRGQNVTFRCDPISEHNRLYWYRQTLGQGPEFLTYFQNEAQLEKSRLLSDRFSAERPKGSFSTLEIQRTEQGDSAMYLCASSPGQGRGGLSYEQYFGPGTRLTVT.

The rearrangement links TRBV18 to TRBJ1-1; tentatively, D is TRBD1 (6 bases). Germline CDR1 KGHSH, CDR2 LQKENI. With 6 bases removed from V and 2 bases from J, the gap between germline ends came to 13 bases. There are 14 residues in the CDR3. Here the CDR3 reads CASSRGTRNTEAFF. DNA for the CDR3: TGTGCCAGCTCCCGTGGGACACGTAACACTGAAGCTTTCTTT.

The chain joins TRBV5-4 to TRBJ1-4; D unresolved. Looked up from germline, CDR1 is SGHNT and CDR2 is YYREEE (reference sequence). The CDR3 consists of 15 residues. V lost 4 bases, J lost 0 bases, and 10 bases lay in between. The CDR3, as DNA: TGTGCCAGCAGCGCAGACTATGCAACTAATGAAAAACTGTTTTTT. Its protein is CASSADYATNEKLFF.

This clone has just one count. V usage is TRBV7-9 and J usage is TRBJ2-1; the match to TRBD2 covers 10 bases. In germline, CDR1 is SEHNR, CDR2 FQNEAQ (reference sequence). The ends lost 5 bases at V and 7 bases at J; junction bases unmatched: 5. The CDR3 has 14 amino acids. CDR3: CASSEAGGPNEQFF. CDR3 sequence (DNA): TGTGCCAGCAGCGAAGCGGGAGGGCCAAATGAGCAGTTCTTC. Filled out from reference TRBV7-9 and TRBJ2-1, the complete variable domain reads DTGVSQNPRHKITKRGQNVTFRCDPISEHNRLYWYRQTLGQGPEFLTYFQNEAQLEKSRLLSDRFSAERPKGSFSTLEIQRTEQGDSAMYLCASSEAGGPNEQFFGPGTRLTVL.

V usage is TRBV6-5 and J usage is TRBJ2-1; 8 bases match TRBD2. Per the germline V gene, CDR1 is MNHEY and CDR2 is SVGAGI. Trimming removed 2 bases from V and 0 bases from J; junction bases left unmatched: 0. The CDR3 sequence is 15 residues long. The CDR3: CASSYAGGSYNEQFF. CDR3 coding DNA: TGTGCCAGCAGTTACGCGGGAGGCTCCTACAATGAGCAGTTCTTC.

This chain uses TRBV20-1 with TRBJ1-4; D unclear. The CDR3 covers 11 residues. Germline V gene sequence: CDR1 DFQATT, CDR2 SNEGSKA (reference sequence). With 7 bases removed from V and 3 bases from J, the gap between germline ends came to 6 bases. This CDR3 reads CSGQANEKLFF. The CDR3 DNA reads as TGCAGTGGGCAGGCTAATGAAAAACTGTTTTTT.

This chain joins TRBV13 and TRBJ2-7; D may be TRBD2 (6 bases). The CDR3 consists of 14 residues. In germline, CDR1 is PRHDT, CDR2 FYEKMQ (reference sequence). Between the trimmed V and J ends, which lost 5 bases and 1 base, there was a span of 12 bases. In DNA, the CDR3 is TGTGCCAGCAGCCCACCGGGACTGTCCTACGAGCAGTACTTC. Its translation: CASSPPGLSYEQYF.

The chain carries TRBV18 and TRBJ2-3; D is perhaps TRBD2 (8 bases). The CDR3 is made up of 17 amino acids. CDR1 and CDR2 from the germline V gene are KGHSH and LQKENI. The germline V and J ends were trimmed by 3 bases and 3 bases, with 19 bases remaining between them. CDR3 region: CASSPRNRGLGTDTQYF. CDR3 nucleotides: TGTGCCAGCTCACCGCGTAACAGGGGACTAGGGACAGATACGCAGTATTTT.

The gene calls are TRBV25-1 and TRBJ2-3, with D perhaps TRBD2 (6 bases). Germline V gives CDR1 MGHDK, CDR2 SYGVNS. V was trimmed by 2 bases and J by 5 bases, leaving 17 bases between them. The CDR3 spans 16 residues. CDR3: CASSEGRRDLGDTQYF. CDR3 DNA sequence: TGTGCCAGCAGTGAAGGCAGGCGGGATTTGGGAGATACGCAGTATTTT.

This chain uses TRBV28 with TRBJ2-2; 16 nucleotides align to TRBD2. V shed 4 bases, J shed 10 bases, and the junction held 6 bases outside the gene matches. The germline V gene has CDR1 MDHEN and CDR2 SYDVKM. CDR3 length: 16 amino acids. As DNA, the CDR3 is TGTGCCAGCAGTTCGGGGACTAGCGGGAGGGGAGAGGAGCTGTTTTTT. This sequence encodes CASSSGTSGRGEELFF. Full variable domain (remainder filled in from reference TRBV28 and TRBJ2-2): DVKVTQSSRYLVKRTGEKVFLECVQDMDHENMFWYRQDPGLGLRLIYFSYDVKMKEKGDIPEGYSVSREKKERFSLILESASTNQTSMYLCASSSGTSGRGEELFFGEGSRLTVL.